Detailed here is one T cell receptor beta chain. What it binds is not known. These data come from a study of CD8 T cells in ankylosing spondylitis. TCRdb recomputed calls from the 5' RACE reads with MiXCR, one row per CDR3 protein. The data hold hundreds of thousands of distinct CDR3 sequences, with more than 25% observed a single time. Study observations and caveats: Ankylosing spondylitis blood seemed to carry a telltale TCR beta motif made of under 10 highly homologous variants.

The sequence derives from a male donor with ankylosing spondylitis or in good health (not recorded which). Source material: blood, either unsorted or a sorted T cell fraction (not recorded which).

The CDR3 nucleotides read TGTGCCACCAGTTCCCGGGACAGGGACAATGAGCAGTTCTTC. Translation gives CATSSRDRDNEQFF. The genes are TRBV15 and TRBJ2-1, with 9 bases aligning to TRBD1. CDR1 is LNHNV, CDR2 YYDKDF, per germline (reference sequence). This CDR3 region has 14 residues. J gave up 5 bases and V 6 bases, and 5 bases lay outside the gene matches. The variable domain in full, completed from reference TRBV15 and TRBJ2-1, reads DAMVIQNPRYQVTQFGKPVTLSCSQTLNHNVMYWYQQKSSQAPKLLFHYYDKDFNNEADTPDNFQSRRPNTSFCFLDIRSPGLGDTAMYLCATSSRDRDNEQFFGPGTRLTVL.